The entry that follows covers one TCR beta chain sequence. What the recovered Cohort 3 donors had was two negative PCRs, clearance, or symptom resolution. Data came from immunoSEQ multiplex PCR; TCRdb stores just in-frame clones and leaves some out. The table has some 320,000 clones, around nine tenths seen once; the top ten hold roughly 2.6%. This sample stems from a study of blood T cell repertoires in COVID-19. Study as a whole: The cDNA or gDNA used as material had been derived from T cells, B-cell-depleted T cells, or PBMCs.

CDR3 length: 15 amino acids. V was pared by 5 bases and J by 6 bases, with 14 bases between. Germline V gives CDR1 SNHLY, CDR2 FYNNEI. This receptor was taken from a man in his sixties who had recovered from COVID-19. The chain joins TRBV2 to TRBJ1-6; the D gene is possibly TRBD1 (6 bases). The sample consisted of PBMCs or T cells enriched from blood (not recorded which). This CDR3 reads CASSLAQGFNSPLHF. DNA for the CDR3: TGTGCCAGCAGTCTTGCCCAGGGGTTTAATTCACCCCTCCACTTT.